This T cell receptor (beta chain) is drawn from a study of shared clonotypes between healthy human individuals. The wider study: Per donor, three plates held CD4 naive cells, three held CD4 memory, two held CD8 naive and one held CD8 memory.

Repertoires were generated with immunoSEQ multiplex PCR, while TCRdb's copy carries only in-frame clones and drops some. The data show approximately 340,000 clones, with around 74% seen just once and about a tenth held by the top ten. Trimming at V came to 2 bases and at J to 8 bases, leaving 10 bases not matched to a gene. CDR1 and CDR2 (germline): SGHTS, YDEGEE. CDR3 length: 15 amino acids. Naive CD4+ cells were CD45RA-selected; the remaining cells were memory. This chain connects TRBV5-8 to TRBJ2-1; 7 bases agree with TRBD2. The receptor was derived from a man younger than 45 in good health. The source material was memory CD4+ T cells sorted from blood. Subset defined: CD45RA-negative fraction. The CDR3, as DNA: TGTGCCAGCAGCTTATTCCTAGCGGCGGGGGATGAGCAGTTCTTC. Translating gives CASSLFLAAGDEQFF.